These 17 T cell receptor beta chains were sequenced from one sample in a study of neurological immune-mediated disorders (dated 2019 in TCRdb). Library prep was done by 5' RACE. TCRdb shows the sequencer as Illumina HiSeq 2500. TCRdb trimmed public reads at Q25 via fastp, called clones via MiXCR and kept in-frame beta chains. Entries that share a CDR3 protein sequence are merged under the most common genes and DNA. Present in this sample are 25,000 to 35,000 distinct CDR3 sequences, roughly 15% of which were seen just once. The ten largest account for roughly 27% of the sample. Sequences were obtained from PBMCs. Receptors originate from an older man in good health.

This clonotype was seen repeatedly, ten times or more. The rearrangement joins TRBV7-2 to TRBJ1-6; D may be TRBD1 (6 bases). The germline V and J ends were trimmed by 3 bases and 7 bases, with 10 bases remaining between them. CDR3 length: 14 residues. The germline V gene has CDR1 SGHTA and CDR2 FQGNSA. This CDR3 is CASSFTGYNSPLHF. For the CDR3, the DNA is TGTGCCAGCAGCTTCACAGGGTACAATTCACCCCTCCACTTT.

This clonotype showed up many times. The V and J genes are TRBV29-1 and TRBJ1-2; no definite D call. Germline V gene lookup returns CDR1 SQVTM and CDR2 ANQGSEA. The CDR3 loop spans 12 amino acids. V was clipped by 7 bases and J by 0 bases, with 9 bases between them. The CDR3 sequence: CSASTTNYGYTF. CDR3 bases: TGCAGCGCCTCGACAACTAACTATGGCTACACCTTC. Complete variable domain (other parts from reference TRBV29-1 and TRBJ1-2): SAVISQKPSRDICQRGTSLTIQCQVDSQVTMMFWYRQQPGQSLTLIATANQGSEATYESGFVIDKFPISRPNLTFSTLTVSNMSPEDSSIYLCSASTTNYGYTFGSGTRLTVV.

This clonotype came up many times. The chain combines TRBV5-1 with TRBJ2-1; D not certain. The V and J ends lost 0 bases and 0 bases respectively, with 10 bases between them. From germline, CDR1 is SGHRS and CDR2 YFSETQ. The CDR3 is made up of 16 amino acids. As DNA, the CDR3 is TGCGCCAGCAGCTTGGGGCCGGGTTCCTCCTACAATGAGCAGTTCTTC. As protein: CASSLGPGSSYNEQFF.

In its sample, this clonotype was seen many times. The V and J genes are TRBV5-1 and TRBJ2-7; TRBD1 or TRBD2 may be the D gene (5 bases each). The CDR3 has 15 amino acids. Germline loops: CDR1 SGHRS, CDR2 YFSETQ. Trimming stripped 1 base from V and 5 bases from J, with 16 bases between. The CDR3 DNA sequence: TGCGCCAGCAGCTTGTATGGGGGTTTCGTTAACGAGCAGTACTTC. This translates into CASSLYGGFVNEQYF.

Ten or more counts support this clonotype. The chain links TRBV9 to TRBJ1-1; the match to TRBD1 covers 8 bases. Germline lookup yields CDR1 SGDLS and CDR2 YYNGEE. The CDR3 spans 18 residues. The J segment lost 0 bases and the V segment lost 0 bases, leaving 10 bases of the junction unmatched. The CDR3 loop is CASSVAPGGLRMNTEAFF. The CDR3, as DNA: TGTGCCAGCAGCGTAGCCCCAGGGGGCCTAAGAATGAACACTGAAGCTTTCTTT.

Comments on this clonotype: A single base separates this from a much larger clone, so it may be a read error. The V call is TRBV5-6, the J call TRBJ2-4; D might be TRBD1 (6 bases). The CDR3 loop spans 15 amino acids. CDR1 is SGHDT and CDR2 is YYEEEE in the germline V gene. CDR3 nucleotides: TGTGCCAACAGCCTCACAGGGCGGGCCAAAAACATTCAGTACTTC. Protein: CANSLTGRAKNIQYF.

This chain joins TRBV19 and TRBJ2-4; 7 nucleotides agree with TRBD1. V shed 10 bases, J shed 5 bases, and the junction held 8 bases outside the gene matches. The CDR3 is 13 amino acids. Germline loops: CDR1 LNHDA, CDR2 SQIVND (reference sequence). This chain's CDR3 is CATYSGTENIQYF. The CDR3 region has the DNA TGTGCCACGTACTCCGGGACAGAAAACATTCAGTACTTC.

This clonotype was counted ten times or more. The chain links TRBV7-2 to TRBJ2-3, with TRBD2 matching over 12 bases. Germline trimming cut 3 bases from V and 6 bases from J; bases unmatched to any gene: 10. Germline V CDR1 and CDR2: SGHTA, FQGNSA. The CDR3 extends over 17 amino acids. CDR3 bases: TGTGCCAGCAGCTTTTCTCTAGCGGGGGGGCCTGGTGATACGCAGTATTTT. Translated, it gives CASSFSLAGGPGDTQYF.

This clonotype was recorded many times. V is TRBV29-1 and J is TRBJ2-3, with D maybe TRBD2 (7 bases). CDR1 is SQVTM, CDR2 ANQGSEA, per germline. The V end lost 5 bases, the J end lost 5 bases, and 17 bases lay between the germline ends. This CDR3 is built from 14 residues. As DNA, the CDR3 is TGCAGCGTTAAATGGGGGGGCCGAGAAGATACGCAGTATTTT. As protein: CSVKWGGREDTQYF.

The rearrangement joins TRBV7-2 to TRBJ2-7; TRBD2 aligns across 8 bases. CDR3 size: 13 residues. The V and J ends lost 5 bases and 6 bases, in that order; junction bases with no gene match: 6. The germline gives CDR1 SGHTA, CDR2 FQGNSA. The CDR3 DNA reads TGTGCCAGCAGCCGGGGGGGGCCTGCCGAGCAGTACTTC. The encoded protein is CASSRGGPAEQYF. The variable domain in full, completed from reference TRBV7-2 and TRBJ2-7, reads GAGVSQSPSNKVTEKGKDVELRCDPISGHTALYWYRQSLGQGLEFLIYFQGNSAPDKSGLPSDRFSAERTGGSVSTLTIQRTQQEDSAVYLCASSRGGPAEQYFGPGTRLTVT.

This clonotype occurred many times. The rearrangement joins TRBV20-1 to TRBJ2-7; D assignment may be TRBD1 or TRBD2 (6 bases each). The CDR3 extends over 14 amino acids. Germline loops: CDR1 DFQATT, CDR2 SNEGSKA (reference sequence). V lost 6 bases and J 7 bases, leaving 22 bases between the germline ends. Here the CDR3 reads CSATTGRSYNEQYF. CDR3 nucleotide sequence: TGCAGTGCAACTACAGGGAGGTCCTACAATGAGCAGTACTTC.

Ten or more counts support this clonotype. This chain joins TRBV6-2 or TRBV6-3 and TRBJ2-7; 7 nucleotides line up with TRBD1. CDR1 is MNHEY and CDR2 is SVGEGT in the germline V gene. The J segment lost 1 base and the V segment lost 5 bases, leaving 11 bases of the junction unmatched. This CDR3 contains 16 residues. CDR3 nucleotides: TGTGCCAGCAGTCAGCCCCTTTGGGGACAGTCCTACGAGCAGTACTTC. Encoded protein: CASSQPLWGQSYEQYF.

This clonotype showed up many times. CDR3 DNA: TGCGCCAGCAGCTTCGGACAGGCCAACAGGAATGAGCAGTTCTTC. Its translation is CASSFGQANRNEQFF. V and J are TRBV5-1 and TRBJ2-1; 7 nucleotides agree with TRBD1. The CDR3 loop spans 15 amino acids. Germline CDR1 reads SGHRS; CDR2 reads YFSETQ. The V segment lost 2 bases and the J segment 7 bases; nucleotides outside the gene matches: 9.

This clonotype was counted ten times or more. The CDR3 loop is CASSLMEMNTEAFF. The DNA for the CDR3 is TGTGCCAGCAGCTTGATGGAGATGAACACTGAAGCTTTCTTT. The chain recombines TRBV7-9 with TRBJ1-1; no clear D gene. The CDR3 has 14 residues. Germline lookup yields CDR1 SEHNR and CDR2 FQNEAQ (reference sequence). V lost 3 bases and J 0 bases, leaving 8 bases between the germline ends.

In this sample, this clonotype turned up many times. J is TRBJ2-2 and V is TRBV12-3 or TRBV12-4; D remains ambiguous. The V end lost 6 bases, the J end lost 5 bases, and 7 bases lay between the germline ends. The CDR3 contains 12 residues. CDR3: CASSTGTGELFF. In nucleotides, the CDR3 is TGTGCCAGCAGCACCGGGACCGGGGAGCTGTTTTTT.

The chain recombines TRBV4-3 with TRBJ2-3; 9 bases match TRBD2. J gave up 0 bases and V 1 base, and 5 bases lay outside the gene matches. CDR3 length: 17 amino acids. Germline V gene data show CDR1 as LGHNA and CDR2 as YSLEER. The CDR3 DNA reads TGCGCCAGCAGCCAAGGTATTAGCGGGAGTAGCACAGATACGCAGTATTTT. Residues: CASSQGISGSSTDTQYF.

This clonotype has a count of ten or more. V and J are TRBV12-3 or TRBV12-4 and TRBJ1-1, with a weak D call TRBD1 (6 bases). The CDR3 runs 14 residues. V was cut by 5 bases and J by 0 bases, with 10 bases left in between. DNA of the CDR3: TGTGCCAGCAGTGTTACAGGGTTGAACACTGAAGCTTTCTTT. Amino acids: CASSVTGLNTEAFF.